The next 11 T cell receptor beta chains were all read from a single sample in a study of T-cell reconstitution after alpha-beta-depleted transplantation in children. General study findings and limits: A year post-transplant, T-cell counts and diversity derived mostly from newly produced T cells.

The antigens these receptors bind are not known. Preparing the TCRbeta library involved the use of unique molecular identifiers. A single record per CDR3 protein comes from TCRdb applying MiXCR to the PCR reads. This sample has 330,000 or so distinct CDR3 sequences; roughly 7.8% occur once, and the top ten carry about 9.3%. The sample consisted of peripheral blood, taken 360 days after TCRalphabeta/CD19-depleted stem cell transplant. The origin of the receptors is a female patient between 2 and 15 years old who had a stem cell transplant for Fanconi anemia, so the T cells may come from the graft donor.

This sequence joins TRBV9 and TRBJ1-1; D not resolved. CDR1 SGDLS and CDR2 YYNGEE come from the germline V gene. This CDR3 has 14 amino acids. Trimming cost V 4 bases and J 6 bases, with 16 bases left between them. In DNA, the CDR3 is TGTGCCAGCAGCTCCAGAGCGCGGTCCTCTGAAGCTTTCTTT. As protein: CASSSRARSSEAFF. Drawing the rest from reference TRBV9 and TRBJ1-1, the complete variable domain is DSGVTQTPKHLITATGQRVTLRCSPRSGDLSVYWYQQSLDQGLQFLIQYYNGEERAKGNILERFSAQQFPDLHSELNLSSLELGDSALYFCASSSRARSSEAFFGQGTRLTVV.

The gene calls are TRBV29-1 and TRBJ1-1; D remains ambiguous. Per germline, CDR1 SQVTM and CDR2 ANQGSEA. Trimming shortened V by 4 bases and J by 3 bases, and 6 bases separated the two germline ends. The CDR3 sequence is 11 residues long. CDR3 amino acids: CSVVRYTEAFF. The CDR3 DNA sequence: TGCAGCGTTGTGCGCTACACTGAAGCTTTCTTT.

This clonotype has at least ten counts. A much larger clonotype is one base distant, so this may be a read error. The chain is built from TRBV20-1 and TRBJ1-2; D might be TRBD1 (5 bases). The CDR3 spans 12 residues. Germline V lookup: CDR1 DFQATT, CDR2 SNEGSKA (reference sequence). V lost 0 bases, J lost 3 bases, and 5 bases lay in between. CDR3 nucleotide sequence: TGCAGTGCTAGAGACAGGGACTATGGCTACACCTTC. Translated, it gives CSARDRDYGYTF.

In this sample, this clonotype turned up many times. The gene calls are TRBV6-5 and TRBJ1-6; weak D call: TRBD1 (6 bases). With 0 bases removed from V and 3 bases from J, the gap between germline ends came to 15 bases. This CDR3 has 18 amino acids. Germline V gene sequence: CDR1 MNHEY, CDR2 SVGAGI. The CDR3 reads CASSYSSGGAHYNSPLHF. The CDR3 nucleotides read TGTGCCAGCAGTTACTCATCGGGGGGCGCTCACTATAATTCACCCCTCCACTTT.

There are a few counts of this clonotype. V usage is TRBV20-1 and J usage is TRBJ1-5; 7 bases are a match to TRBD1. J lost 1 base, V lost 5 bases, and 11 bases had no gene match. The germline CDR1 and CDR2 sequences are DFQATT and SNEGSKA (reference sequence). There are 16 residues in the CDR3. In nucleotides, the CDR3 is TGCAGTGCTCCGATTCAGGGGGAATACAGCAATCAGCCCCAGCATTTT. Amino acid sequence: CSAPIQGEYSNQPQHF.

The V and J genes are TRBV21-1 and TRBJ2-7; the table names TRBD1, a call not compared with the DNA. TRBV21-1 constitutes a pseudogene. CDR3 length: 15 amino acids. CDR3 sequence reads: CASSVTGFVLYEQYV. The CDR3 coding sequence is TGTGCCAGCAGCGTGACAGGCTTCGTACTTTACGAGCAGTACGTC.

The rearrangement uses TRBV4-1 and TRBJ1-1; no clear D gene. From germline, CDR1 is MGHRA and CDR2 YSYEKL. This CDR3 region has 19 residues. V was trimmed by 5 bases and J by 1 base, leaving 26 bases between them. CDR3 protein: CASSSPALIPGHRNTEAFF. CDR3 DNA sequence: TGCGCCAGCAGCAGCCCTGCACTGATTCCAGGTCATAGGAACACTGAAGCTTTCTTT.

There are many counts of this clonotype. The chain employs TRBV7-8 and TRBJ2-1; no definite D call. The CDR3 runs to 15 residues. Germline-derived CDR1 and CDR2 are SGHVS and FQNEAQ. V was pared by 1 base and J by 5 bases, with 12 bases between. The CDR3 here is CASSLEHGTNNEQFF. CDR3 in DNA: TGTGCCAGCAGCTTAGAGCATGGTACCAACAATGAGCAGTTCTTC.

This clonotype was counted ten times or more. This chain uses TRBV6-2 or TRBV6-3 with TRBJ2-4; D possibly uses TRBD1 or TRBD2 (6 bases each). Deletions cut 7 bases from V and 9 bases from J, with 16 bases between. This CDR3 spans 13 amino acids. Germline loops: CDR1 MNHEY, CDR2 SVGEGT. Written as DNA, the CDR3 is TGTGCCAGCACTGGCCAAGGGGGAGGCATTCAGTACTTC. It encodes CASTGQGGGIQYF.

This clonotype occurred a few times. The chain joins TRBV20-1 to TRBJ2-1; 13 bases fit TRBD2. The V and J ends lost 0 bases and 0 bases, in that order; junction bases with no gene match: 17. Germline V gene data show CDR1 as DFQATT and CDR2 as SNEGSKA (reference sequence). CDR3 length equals 22 residues. The CDR3 is CSARDLLAGGTGRSSSYNEQFF. Written as DNA, the CDR3 is TGCAGTGCTAGAGATCTACTAGCGGGAGGGACAGGCCGTAGTAGCTCCTACAATGAGCAGTTCTTC.

The chain couples TRBV20-1 to TRBJ2-3; 9 bases map to TRBD2. This CDR3 is 14 amino acids long. V lost 2 bases to trimming and J lost 4 bases; unmatched junction nucleotides: 4. Germline values: CDR1 DFQATT, CDR2 SNEGSKA (reference sequence). CDR3 DNA sequence: TGCAGTGCTAGACTCGCGGGGGGGGCAGATACGCAGTATTTT. Encoded protein: CSARLAGGADTQYF.